The TCR beta chain under discussion was sequenced for a study of vaccination effects on CD4 cells after COVID-19. Germline V gene data show CDR1 as GTSNPN and CDR2 as SVGIG (reference sequence). The CDR3 extends over 15 amino acids. Trimming shortened V by 0 bases and J by 3 bases, and 11 bases separated the two germline ends. As for this clone: What it binds is not known.

Study observations and caveats: Healthy vaccinees showed cross-reactivity with common cold coronaviruses in only 1 of 255 vaccine-induced clones.

Antigen-specific CD4+ T cell clonotypes were called by their expansion after viral peptide-pool culture in ViraFEST. The authors isolated CD4+ T cells after ten to eleven days of culture. Testing of the vaccine recipients showed negative nucleocapsid antibodies and no prior SARS-CoV-2 infection. Cultures received IL-2 medium that replaced half the medium on days 3 and 7. Sequencing was performed with immunoSEQ multiplex PCR; in TCRdb, only in-frame clones are kept and a portion is missing. The sample carries about 40,000 clones, approximately 68% recorded once. The starting material was CD4+ T cells from PBMCs cultured with HCoV-OC43 spike peptides, obtained before COVID-19 vaccination. Stated subset: HCoV-OC43 spike overlapping peptide pool stimulation. The source is a human donor who received a COVID-19 vaccine. The chain employs TRBV30 and TRBJ2-2, with D tentatively TRBD1 (5 bases). Here the CDR3 reads CAWSVQGMDTGELFF. CDR3 coding DNA: TGTGCCTGGAGTGTGCAGGGTATGGACACCGGGGAGCTGTTTTTT. The full variable domain, with the rest looked up from reference TRBV30 and TRBJ2-2, is SQTIHQWPATLVQPVGSPLSLECTVEGTSNPNLYWYRQAAGRGLQLLFYSVGIGQISSEVPQNLSASRPQDRQFILSSKKLLLSDSGFYLCAWSVQGMDTGELFFGEGSRLTVL.